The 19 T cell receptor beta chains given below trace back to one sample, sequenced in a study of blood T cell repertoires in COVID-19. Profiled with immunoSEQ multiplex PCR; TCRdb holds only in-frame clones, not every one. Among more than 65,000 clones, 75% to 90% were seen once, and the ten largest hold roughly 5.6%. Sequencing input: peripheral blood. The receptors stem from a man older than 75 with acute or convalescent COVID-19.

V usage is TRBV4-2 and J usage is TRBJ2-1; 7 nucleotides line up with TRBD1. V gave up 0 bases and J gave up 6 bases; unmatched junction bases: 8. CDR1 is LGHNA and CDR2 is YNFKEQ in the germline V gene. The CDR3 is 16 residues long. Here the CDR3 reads CASSQDQQGRSNEQFF. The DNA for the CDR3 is TGTGCCAGCAGCCAAGATCAACAGGGGCGAAGCAATGAGCAGTTCTTC.

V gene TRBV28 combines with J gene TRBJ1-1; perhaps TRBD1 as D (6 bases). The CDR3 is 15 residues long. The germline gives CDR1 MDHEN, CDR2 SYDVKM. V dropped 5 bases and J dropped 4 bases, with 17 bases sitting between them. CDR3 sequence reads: CASSTRDLRGTEAFF. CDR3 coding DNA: TGTGCCAGCAGTACCCGGGACCTCAGGGGCACTGAAGCTTTCTTT.

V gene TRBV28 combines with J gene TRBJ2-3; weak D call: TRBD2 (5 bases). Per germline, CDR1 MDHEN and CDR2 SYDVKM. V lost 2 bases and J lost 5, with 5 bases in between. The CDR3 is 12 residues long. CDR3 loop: CASSLGRDTQYF. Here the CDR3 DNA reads TGTGCCAGCAGTTTAGGGAGAGATACGCAGTATTTT.

CDR3 sequence: CASSTRHLLEAFF. The CDR3 coding sequence is TGTGCCAGCAGCACCCGACACTTACTTGAAGCTTTCTTT. V is TRBV21-1 and J is TRBJ1-1; the D call of TRBD1 is as the table states it, not checked on the DNA. TRBV21-1 is a pseudogene segment. The CDR3 spans 13 residues.

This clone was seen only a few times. CDR3 loop: CASTRNRGLRNTEAFF. The CDR3 nucleotides are TGTGCCAGCACCCGGAACAGGGGGCTAAGGAACACTGAAGCTTTCTTT. V gene TRBV28 combines with J gene TRBJ1-1, with 9 positions matching TRBD1. In germline, CDR1 is MDHEN, CDR2 SYDVKM. The CDR3 length is 16 residues. J gave up 1 base and V 7 bases, and 10 bases lay outside the gene matches.

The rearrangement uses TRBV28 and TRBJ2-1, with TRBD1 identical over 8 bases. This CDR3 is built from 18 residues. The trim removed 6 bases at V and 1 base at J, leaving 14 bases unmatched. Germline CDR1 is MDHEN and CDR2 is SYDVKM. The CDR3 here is CASSFGNSGGWSYNEQFF. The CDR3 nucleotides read TGTGCCAGCAGCTTTGGTAACTCAGGGGGCTGGTCCTACAATGAGCAGTTCTTC.

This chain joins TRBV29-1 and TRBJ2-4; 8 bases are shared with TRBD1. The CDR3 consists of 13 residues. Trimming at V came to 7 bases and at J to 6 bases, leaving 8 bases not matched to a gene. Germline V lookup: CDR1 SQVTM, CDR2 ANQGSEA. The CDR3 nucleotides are TGCAGCGCCTCGGACAGGGATGGAAACATTCAGTACTTC. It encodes CSASDRDGNIQYF.

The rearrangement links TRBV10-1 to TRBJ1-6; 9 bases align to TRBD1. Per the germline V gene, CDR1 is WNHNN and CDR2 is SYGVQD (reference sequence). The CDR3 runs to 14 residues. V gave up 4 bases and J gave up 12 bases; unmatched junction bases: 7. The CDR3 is CASSGGQGPRPLHF. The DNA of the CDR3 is TGCGCCAGCAGTGGAGGACAGGGGCCCCGACCCCTCCACTTT.

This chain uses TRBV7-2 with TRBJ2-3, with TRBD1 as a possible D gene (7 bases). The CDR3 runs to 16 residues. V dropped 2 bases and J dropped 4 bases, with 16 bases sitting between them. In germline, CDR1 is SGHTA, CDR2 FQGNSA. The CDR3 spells CASSLPRTGGADTQYF. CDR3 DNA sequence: TGTGCCAGCAGCTTACCCAGGACAGGAGGGGCAGATACGCAGTATTTT.

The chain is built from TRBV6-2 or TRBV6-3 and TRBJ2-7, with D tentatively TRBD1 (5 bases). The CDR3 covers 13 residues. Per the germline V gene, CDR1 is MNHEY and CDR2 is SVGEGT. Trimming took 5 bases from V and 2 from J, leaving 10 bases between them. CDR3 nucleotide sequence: TGTGCCAGCAGTGGGGCGGCCACCTACGAGCAGTACTTC. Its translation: CASSGAATYEQYF.

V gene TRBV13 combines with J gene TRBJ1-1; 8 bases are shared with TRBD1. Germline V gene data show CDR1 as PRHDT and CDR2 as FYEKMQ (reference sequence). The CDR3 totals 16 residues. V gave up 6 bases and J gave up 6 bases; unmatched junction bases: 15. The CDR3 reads CASSSTGQGAFPEAFF. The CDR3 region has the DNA TGTGCCAGCAGTTCTACCGGACAGGGAGCGTTCCCTGAAGCTTTCTTT.

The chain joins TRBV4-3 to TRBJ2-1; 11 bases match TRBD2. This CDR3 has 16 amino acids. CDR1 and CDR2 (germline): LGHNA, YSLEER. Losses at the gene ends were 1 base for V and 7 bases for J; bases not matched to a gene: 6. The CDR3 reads CASSQVLGTSGNEQFF. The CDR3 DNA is TGCGCCAGCAGCCAAGTCTTAGGGACTAGCGGAAATGAGCAGTTCTTC.

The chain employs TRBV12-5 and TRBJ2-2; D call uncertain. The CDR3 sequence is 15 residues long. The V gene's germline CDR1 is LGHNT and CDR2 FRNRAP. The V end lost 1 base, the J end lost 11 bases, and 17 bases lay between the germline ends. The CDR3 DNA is TGTGCTAGTGGTTTGGCTCTCACAATCGAACGAGAGCTGTTTTTT. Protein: CASGLALTIERELFF.

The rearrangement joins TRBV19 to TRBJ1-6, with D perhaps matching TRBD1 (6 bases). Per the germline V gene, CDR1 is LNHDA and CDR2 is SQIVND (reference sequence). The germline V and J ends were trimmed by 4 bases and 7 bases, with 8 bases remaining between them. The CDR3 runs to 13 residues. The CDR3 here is CASSNGGNSPLHF. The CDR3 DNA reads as TGTGCCAGTAGTAATGGGGGCAATTCACCCCTCCACTTT.

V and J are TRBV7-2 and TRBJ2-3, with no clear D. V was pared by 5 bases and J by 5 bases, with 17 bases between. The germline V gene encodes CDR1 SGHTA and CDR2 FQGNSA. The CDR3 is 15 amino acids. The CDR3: CASSRIVGREDTQYF. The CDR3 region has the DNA TGTGCCAGCAGCCGCATCGTTGGGCGAGAAGATACGCAGTATTTT.

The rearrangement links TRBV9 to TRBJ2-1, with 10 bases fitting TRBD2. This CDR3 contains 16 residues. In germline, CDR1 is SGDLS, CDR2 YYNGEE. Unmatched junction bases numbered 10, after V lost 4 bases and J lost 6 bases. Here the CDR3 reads CASSPPGSGGANEQFF. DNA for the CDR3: TGTGCCAGCAGCCCTCCGGGGAGCGGGGGGGCCAATGAGCAGTTCTTC.

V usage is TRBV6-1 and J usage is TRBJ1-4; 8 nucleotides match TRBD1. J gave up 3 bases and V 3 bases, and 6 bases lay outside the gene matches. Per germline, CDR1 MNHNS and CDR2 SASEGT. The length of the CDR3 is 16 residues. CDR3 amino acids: CASSDLLTGANEKLFF. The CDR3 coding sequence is TGTGCCAGCAGTGATTTACTGACAGGGGCTAATGAAAAACTGTTTTTT.

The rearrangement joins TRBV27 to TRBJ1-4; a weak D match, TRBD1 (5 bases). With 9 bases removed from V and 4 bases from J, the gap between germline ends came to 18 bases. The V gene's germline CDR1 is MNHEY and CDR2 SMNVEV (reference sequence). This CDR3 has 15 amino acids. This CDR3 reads CASSRGADVNEKLFF. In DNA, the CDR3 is TGTGCCAGTTCGCGGGGCGCGGATGTTAATGAAAAACTGTTTTTT.

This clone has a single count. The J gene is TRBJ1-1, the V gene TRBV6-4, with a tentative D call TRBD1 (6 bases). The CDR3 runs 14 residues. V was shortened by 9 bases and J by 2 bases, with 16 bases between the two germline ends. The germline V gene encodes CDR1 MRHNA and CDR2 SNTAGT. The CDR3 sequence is CASKYNRVNTEAFF. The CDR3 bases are TGTGCCAGTAAATATAACAGGGTAAACACTGAAGCTTTCTTT.